What follows are 10 T cell receptor beta chains derived from one specimen sequenced in a study of B cell selection in AIRE deficiency (dated by TCRdb to between 2018 and 2021). The library relied on the immunoSEQ multiplex PCR assay. Not all clones reach the TCRdb copy of this immuneACCESS table, which keeps in-frame sequences only. Checked studies attribute under half of the gap to unresolved V genes and leave the rest unexplained. The sample table shows approximately 24,000 clones, and roughly 96% are seen once. The top ten constitute 0.15% to 0.2% of the sample. For sorting, conventional CD4 T cells were defined as CD4+CD127+ cells. The sample comprised CD4+CD127+ conventional T cells sorted from PBMCs. The receptors stem from a human donor in good health.

This clone has a single count. V and J are TRBV10-1 and TRBJ2-3; D call uncertain. The length of the CDR3 is 14 residues. Germline loops: CDR1 WNHNN, CDR2 SYGVQD (reference sequence). Between the trimmed V and J ends, which lost 3 bases and 5 bases, there was a span of 12 bases. CDR3 bases: TGCGCCAGCAGTGACAGGATGTCCCTAGATACGCAGTATTTT. It is translated as CASSDRMSLDTQYF.

This clone was seen a single time. This rearrangement joins TRBV10-3 to TRBJ2-7; no firm D call. Per germline, CDR1 ENHRY and CDR2 SYGVKD. Deletions cut 3 bases from V and 3 bases from J, with 9 bases between. The CDR3 sequence is 13 residues long. CDR3 nucleotides: TGTGCCATCAGTGATTTCGGTGTCTACGAGCAGTACTTC. This translates into CAISDFGVYEQYF.

The chain recombines TRBV20-1 with TRBJ1-2, with 7 bases identical to TRBD1. The CDR3 is 11 amino acids. Germline values: CDR1 DFQATT, CDR2 SNEGSKA (reference sequence). V lost 5 bases, J lost 8 bases, and 5 bases stayed unmatched. The CDR3 nucleotides read TGCAGTGCTTATACAGGGGTAGGCTACACCTTC. This codes for CSAYTGVGYTF.

The rearrangement links TRBV27 to TRBJ2-1; no clear D gene. The CDR3 sequence is 14 residues long. Germline V CDR1 and CDR2: MNHEY, SMNVEV (reference sequence). V lost 3 bases and J lost 8, with 14 bases in between. The CDR3 DNA reads as TGTGCCAGCAGTTTGGCTCCTATGAACGATGAGCAGTTCTTC. Protein: CASSLAPMNDEQFF.

The chain has TRBV4-1 and TRBJ1-4, with D perhaps TRBD1 (5 bases). Germline values: CDR1 MGHRA, CDR2 YSYEKL. The ends were cut back, 1 base at V and 8 bases at J, with 11 bases in the middle. The CDR3 is made up of 14 amino acids. The CDR3 here is CASSQGREGEKLFF. For the CDR3, the DNA is TGCGCCAGCAGCCAAGGCCGGGAGGGGGAAAAACTGTTTTTT.

CDR3 sequence reads: CASSVEERGFEQYF. CDR3 coding DNA: TGTGCCAGCAGCGTAGAGGAGCGGGGGTTTGAGCAGTACTTC. The chain combines TRBV9 with TRBJ2-7, with 8 positions matching TRBD2. V lost 0 bases, J lost 7 bases, and 6 bases stayed unmatched. CDR1 SGDLS and CDR2 YYNGEE come from the germline V gene. The CDR3 is 14 amino acids. Drawing the rest from reference TRBV9 and TRBJ2-7, the complete variable domain is DSGVTQTPKHLITATGQRVTLRCSPRSGDLSVYWYQQSLDQGLQFLIQYYNGEERAKGNILERFSAQQFPDLHSELNLSSLELGDSALYFCASSVEERGFEQYFGPGTRLTVT.

The chain is built from TRBV6-1 and TRBJ1-5, with D maybe TRBD1 (5 bases). This CDR3 comprises 14 residues. V was cut by 0 bases and J by 7 bases, with 10 bases left in between. Germline V CDR1 and CDR2: MNHNS, SASEGT. The CDR3 here is CASSEASEGQPQHF. The CDR3 coding sequence is TGTGCCAGCAGTGAAGCGTCCGAGGGGCAGCCCCAGCATTTT.

J is TRBJ1-6 and V is TRBV30, with TRBD1 matching over 10 bases. With V trimmed by 0 bases and J by 13 bases, 3 bases remained unmatched. Looked up from germline, CDR1 is GTSNPN and CDR2 is SVGIG (reference sequence). The CDR3 consists of 13 residues. The CDR3 here is CAWSVDRGSPLHF. The CDR3 nucleotides read TGTGCCTGGAGTGTGGACAGGGGGTCTCCCCTCCACTTT.

The CDR3 region is CASSPGPRAEAFF. The CDR3 DNA is TGTGCCAGTAGTCCGGGACCGAGGGCTGAAGCTTTCTTT. The gene calls are TRBV19 and TRBJ1-1; a weak D match, TRBD1 (5 bases). Trimming removed 5 bases from V and 6 bases from J, with 13 bases in between. The CDR3 contains 13 residues. From germline, CDR1 is LNHDA and CDR2 SQIVND (reference sequence).

The chain has TRBV7-2 and TRBJ2-7; a weak D match, TRBD2 (6 bases). Trimming removed 1 base at V and 3 bases at J, with 13 bases between. There are 15 residues in the CDR3. The germline V gene has CDR1 SGHTA and CDR2 FQGNSA. CDR3 sequence reads: CASSLEEGINYEQYF. CDR3 coding DNA: TGTGCCAGCAGCTTAGAGGAGGGGATAAACTACGAGCAGTACTTC.